Below, 30 T cell receptor beta chains from the same sample are listed, as sequenced in a study of tumor-infiltrating lymphocytes in oesophageal squamous cell carcinoma. TCRdb reprocessed the PCR reads via MiXCR and lists one record per CDR3 protein. The top ten clones hold over 35% of a sample with about 13,000 distinct CDR3 sequences, 45% to 65% of them seen once. The sample was esophageal tumor tissue. All receptors derive from a male donor with esophageal squamous cell carcinoma.

The CDR3 DNA sequence: TGTGCCAGCCGGGGGGTCTACGAGCAGTACTTC. Encoded protein: CASRGVYEQYF. The J gene is TRBJ2-7, the V gene TRBV6-1, with 7 bases that match TRBD2. CDR3 length: 11 amino acids. In germline, CDR1 is MNHNS, CDR2 SASEGT. Germline trimming cut 8 bases from V and 3 bases from J; bases unmatched to any gene: 1.

This clonotype was found many times. V usage is TRBV27 and J usage is TRBJ2-1; D might be TRBD1 or TRBD2, each matching 6 bases. CDR1 is MNHEY and CDR2 is SMNVEV in the germline V gene (reference sequence). The germline V and J ends were trimmed by 2 bases and 9 bases, with 14 bases remaining between them. This CDR3 region has 14 residues. The CDR3 DNA reads as TGTGCCAGCAGTTTAGGAGGGGGGTCTTTTGAGCAGTTCTTC. Translating it yields CASSLGGGSFEQFF.

This clonotype has only a few counts. V usage is TRBV7-4 and J usage is TRBJ2-5; D perhaps matches TRBD1 (5 bases). Trimming pared 2 bases from V and 12 bases from J, leaving 16 bases between. There are 13 residues in the CDR3. Germline-derived CDR1 and CDR2 are SGHVT and SQSDAQ. The CDR3 spells CASSLQTATPEYF. DNA of the CDR3: TGTGCCAGCAGCTTACAGACAGCCACTCCCGAGTACTTC. Using reference TRBV7-4 and TRBJ2-5 for the parts outside the CDR3, the full variable domain is GAGVSQSPRYKVAKRGRDVALRCDSISGHVTLYWYRQTLGQGSEVLTYSQSDAQRDKSGRPSGRFSAERPERSVSTLKIQRTEQGDSAVYLCASSLQTATPEYFGPGTRLLVL.

The CDR3, as DNA: TGTGCCAGCAGTTCCGGGACTAGCGGGAGGAGGGGTGAGCAGTTCTTC. It encodes CASSSGTSGRRGEQFF. V gene TRBV6-2 or TRBV6-3 combines with J gene TRBJ1-1; 15 nucleotides match TRBD2. The DNA end is more similar to TRBJ2-1, so the J call may be wrong. From germline, CDR1 is MNHEY and CDR2 SVGEGT. This CDR3 is built from 16 residues.

This clonotype was counted a few times. This chain joins TRBV7-8 and TRBJ2-5; D may be TRBD2 (5 bases). The J call may be incorrect, as the DNA end agrees better with TRBJ2-1. Germline CDR1 and CDR2: SGHVS and FQNEAQ. This CDR3 comprises 13 residues. DNA of the CDR3: TGTGCCAGCAGCTTGAGCGGTTACAATGAGCAGTTCTTC. As protein: CASSLSGYNEQFF.

Comment on this clonotype: A read error is likely, as this CDR3 ends without the conserved phenylalanine or tryptophan. The limits of the CDR3 on the DNA are not certain, so only TCRdb's listed CDR3 is given. The CDR3 loop reads CASSRDRGLETQYFGS. The chain is built from TRBV7-2 and TRBJ2-7; the table's D call, TRBD1, has no DNA check behind it. Germline lookup yields CDR1 SGHTA and CDR2 FQGNSA. The CDR3 adds up to 16 amino acids, both ends counted.

The CDR3 sequence is CASSLEGRGSGEQYF. The DNA of the CDR3 is TGTGCCAGCAGCTTAGAAGGGAGGGGGTCGGGCGAGCAGTACTTC. V usage is TRBV7-2 and J usage is TRBJ2-7, with a weak D call TRBD2 (7 bases). The V gene lost 1 base and the J gene lost 6 bases, with 16 bases spanning the gap. CDR1 and CDR2 from the germline V gene are SGHTA and FQGNSA. The length of the CDR3 is 15 residues.

Worth noting for this clonotype: Since the CDR3 does not end with the conserved phenylalanine or tryptophan, this likely comes from a read error. It is unclear where the CDR3 begins or ends on the DNA, so no DNA is shown, and the CDR3 is as TCRdb lists it. The rearrangement uses TRBV11-2 and TRBJ2-3; TRBD1 was called by the table and not checked on the DNA. Ends included, the CDR3 has 15 residues. Germline V gene data show CDR1 as SGHAT and CDR2 as FQNNGV. The CDR3 protein is CASSSPDREEQFFGP.

This clonotype occurred a few times. The chain recombines TRBV9 with TRBJ2-3, with D perhaps TRBD2 (5 bases). This CDR3 has 16 amino acids. Germline loops: CDR1 SGDLS, CDR2 YYNGEE. V was clipped by 0 bases and J by 6 bases, with 17 bases between them. The CDR3 here is CASSVGTGSFSDTQYF. The CDR3 region has the DNA TGTGCCAGCAGCGTAGGAACGGGATCTTTTTCTGATACGCAGTATTTT.

This clonotype appeared many times. The rearrangement joins TRBV28 to TRBJ1-1; D call uncertain. Germline V gives CDR1 MDHEN, CDR2 SYDVKM. The CDR3 contains 15 residues. The V end lost 5 bases, the J end lost 1 base, and 14 bases lay between the germline ends. The CDR3 spells CASSPGDYTNTEAFF. CDR3 DNA sequence: TGTGCCAGCAGTCCGGGAGATTACACGAACACTGAAGCTTTCTTT.

This chain joins TRBV11-2 and TRBJ2-1; TRBD2 aligns across 11 bases. The J call may be incorrect, as the DNA end agrees better with TRBJ2-7. CDR1 and CDR2 from the germline V gene are SGHAT and FQNNGV. The CDR3 extends over 17 amino acids. CDR3 bases: TGTGCCAGCAGCTCCTTGGAGGGACTAGCGGTCTACAATGAGCAGTACTTC. Residues: CASSSLEGLAVYNEQYF.

Of note for this clonotype: The conserved phenylalanine or tryptophan normally closing the CDR3 is absent here, so this likely arose from a read error. The DNA is omitted, as the CDR3 cannot be located on it reliably, and the CDR3 follows TCRdb's listing. The CDR3 here is CASSPDRGGYGYTFGS. The chain carries TRBV5-1 and TRBJ2-7; TRBD1, the table's D call, was not compared with the DNA. Per the germline V gene, CDR1 is SGHRS and CDR2 is YFSETQ. The CDR3 is 16 residues long, counting both termini.

This clonotype was seen only once. Without the conserved terminal phenylalanine or tryptophan, this CDR3 likely stems from a read error. No DNA is shown, since the ends of the CDR3 on it are uncertain; the CDR3 is the one TCRdb lists. The CDR3: CASSFGTARREQFFGP. V and J are TRBV7-6 and TRBJ2-3; TRBD1 is the table's D call and was not checked against the DNA. Germline CDR1 is SGHVS and CDR2 is FNYEAQ. The CDR3 is 16 amino acids in total, end residues counted.

The chain joins TRBV9 to TRBJ2-7, with 11 positions matching TRBD2. Germline values: CDR1 SGDLS, CDR2 YYNGEE. The CDR3 has 14 residues. Unmatched junction bases numbered 3, after V lost 3 bases and J lost 4 bases. CDR3 protein: CASSGLAGRYEQYF. The CDR3 DNA reads as TGTGCCAGCAGCGGACTAGCGGGACGGTACGAGCAGTACTTC.

This clonotype counts as medium-sized (0.01 to 0.1%). This chain uses TRBV6-1 with TRBJ1-5; D is possibly TRBD1 (5 bases). Germline CDR1 and CDR2: MNHNS and SASEGT. The CDR3 has 17 residues. V lost 6 bases and J lost 4, with 22 bases in between. DNA for the CDR3: TGTGCCAGCAGCTCCGCCGACAGAGGATTTAGGAATCAGCCCCAGCATTTT. It translates to CASSSADRGFRNQPQHF.

This clonotype came up many times. The rearrangement links TRBV6-1 to TRBJ2-7, with D perhaps matching TRBD1 (7 bases). CDR1 and CDR2 from the germline V gene are MNHNS and SASEGT. The CDR3 spans 17 residues. The ends were cut back, 6 bases at V and 0 bases at J, with 21 bases in the middle. The CDR3 region is CASSHQGGSVSSYEQYF. The CDR3 DNA reads TGTGCCAGCAGCCACCAGGGGGGTTCGGTATCCTCCTACGAGCAGTACTTC.

Only a few counts were recorded for this clonotype. The chain couples TRBV6-1 to TRBJ1-2; D not resolved. Between the trimmed V and J ends, which lost 0 bases and 4 bases, there was a span of 3 bases. Per the germline V gene, CDR1 is MNHNS and CDR2 is SASEGT. The CDR3 is 12 amino acids. As DNA, the CDR3 is TGTGCCAGCAGTGAAGCAGGCTATGGCTACACCTTC. This translates into CASSEAGYGYTF.

This clonotype was detected many times. This chain connects TRBV19 to TRBJ1-2; a possible D gene is TRBD1 (5 bases). Germline assignment: CDR1 LNHDA and CDR2 SQIVND (reference sequence). The CDR3 loop spans 14 amino acids. Trimming cost V 7 bases and J 3 bases, with 15 bases left between them. The CDR3: CASTPAGGDYGYTF. The CDR3 DNA follows: TGTGCCAGTACTCCGGCGGGAGGGGACTATGGCTACACCTTC.

By share, this clonotype ranks as medium-sized (0.01 to 0.1%). The gene calls are TRBV7-3 and TRBJ2-1; no definite D call. The J call is uncertain, as TRBJ2-7 better fits the DNA end. Germline V CDR1 and CDR2: SGHTA, FQGTGA. This CDR3 contains 14 residues. The CDR3 region is CASSPETSYNEQYF. The CDR3 DNA reads TGTGCCAGCAGTCCAGAGACCAGTTACAATGAGCAGTACTTC.

The V gene is TRBV12-3 or TRBV12-4, the J gene TRBJ2-3; no reliable D call. V was shortened by 3 bases and J by 7 bases, with 8 bases between the two germline ends. This CDR3 comprises 12 residues. The CDR3 region has the DNA TGTGCCAGCAGTTTCACCCAGAATACGCAGTATTTT. Translating gives CASSFTQNTQYF.

Many counts were recorded for this clonotype. The V call is TRBV6-1, the J call TRBJ2-5; D may be TRBD1 or TRBD2 (5 bases each). This CDR3 is 12 amino acids long. Germline V CDR1 and CDR2: MNHNS, SASEGT. V was shortened by 6 bases and J by 3 bases, with 8 bases between the two germline ends. CDR3 loop: CASSGTEETQYF. CDR3 sequence (DNA): TGTGCCAGCAGCGGGACCGAAGAGACCCAGTACTTC.

The gene calls are TRBV6-6 and TRBJ2-1, with a possible D match to TRBD2 (5 bases). Trimming shortened V by 2 bases and J by 7 bases, and 12 bases separated the two germline ends. CDR3 length equals 14 residues. The germline CDR1 and CDR2 sequences are MNHNY and SVGAGI (reference sequence). CDR3: CASSYVGGVNEQFF. The CDR3 nucleotides read TGTGCCAGCAGTTACGTTGGAGGAGTGAATGAGCAGTTCTTC.

The V gene is TRBV6-1, the J gene TRBJ2-3; D might be TRBD1 or TRBD2, each matching 5 bases. Germline V gene lookup returns CDR1 MNHNS and CDR2 SASEGT. There are 13 residues in the CDR3. Trimming removed 6 bases at V and 2 bases at J, with 9 bases between. In DNA form, the CDR3 reads TGTGCCAGCAGGAGGGACCCCACAGATACGCAGTATTTT. Residues: CASRRDPTDTQYF.

The rearrangement uses TRBV7-3 and TRBJ2-1, with D perhaps matching TRBD1 or TRBD2 (5 bases each). Looked up from germline, CDR1 is SGHTA and CDR2 is FQGTGA. The CDR3 length is 15 residues. Trimming pared 6 bases from V and 0 bases from J, leaving 12 bases between. This chain's CDR3 is CASRSGQDSYNEQFF. The CDR3, as DNA: TGTGCCAGCAGGAGCGGACAAGACTCCTACAATGAGCAGTTCTTC.

The chain couples TRBV11-2 to TRBJ2-1; TRBD2 agrees at 13 bases. CDR3 length: 15 amino acids. Germline-derived CDR1 and CDR2 are SGHAT and FQNNGV. The V and J ends lost 5 bases and 7 bases, in that order; junction bases with no gene match: 5. CDR3 sequence: CASSPGLAGENEQFF. CDR3 sequence (DNA): TGTGCCAGCAGCCCAGGACTAGCGGGAGAGAATGAGCAGTTCTTC.

Only a few counts were recorded for this clonotype. The chain employs TRBV7-8 and TRBJ2-1; D not certain. The CDR3 is 11 residues long. V was shortened by 3 bases and J by 7 bases, with 4 bases between the two germline ends. Germline CDR1 and CDR2: SGHVS and FQNEAQ. The CDR3 nucleotides are TGTGCCAGCAGCTTGTTAAATGAGCAGTTCTTC. Amino acid sequence: CASSLLNEQFF. The full variable domain, with the rest looked up from reference TRBV7-8 and TRBJ2-1, is GAGVSQSPRYKVAKRGQDVALRCDPISGHVSLFWYQQALGQGPEFLTYFQNEAQLDKSGLPSDRFFAERPEGSVSTLKIQRTQQEDSAVYLCASSLLNEQFFGPGTRLTVL.

This clonotype was recorded only once. The CDR3 reads CASSFDRGTGAHYEQYF. In DNA, the CDR3 is TGTGCCAGCAGCTTTGATCGGGGGACAGGGGCCCACTACGAGCAGTACTTC. The chain carries TRBV11-1 and TRBJ2-5; 10 positions match TRBD1. The closer fit of TRBJ2-7 to the DNA end suggests the J call may be wrong. The germline V gene encodes CDR1 SGHAT and CDR2 FQDESV (reference sequence). The CDR3 has 17 amino acids.

V gene TRBV6-1 combines with J gene TRBJ2-4; 12 bases match TRBD2. The J call could be wrong; TRBJ2-5 is a better fit for the DNA end. Germline V gene sequence: CDR1 MNHNS, CDR2 SASEGT. The CDR3 runs 16 residues. In nucleotides, the CDR3 is TGTGCCAGCAGAAAACTAGCGGGGGGAAACCAAGAGACCCAGTACTTC. It translates to CASRKLAGGNQETQYF.

A note on this clonotype: Because the CDR3 is missing its conserved closing phenylalanine or tryptophan, this is likely a read error. The DNA is omitted, as the CDR3 cannot be located on it reliably, and the CDR3 follows TCRdb's listing. The chain employs TRBV14 and TRBJ2-3; the table's D call of TRBD1 was not tested on the DNA. CDR1 is SGHDN, CDR2 FVKESK, per germline. The length of the CDR3 is 17 amino acids, counting both ends. Here the CDR3 reads CASSPGDSHNSPLHFGN.

A note on this clonotype: Lacking the conserved final phenylalanine or tryptophan, this CDR3 likely reflects a read error. No DNA is shown, since the ends of the CDR3 on it are uncertain; the CDR3 is the one TCRdb lists. The CDR3: CASSEPGPHYEQYFGN. This chain connects TRBV10-2 to TRBJ2-7. Germline V gene sequence: CDR1 WSHSY, CDR2 SAAADI. Ends included, the CDR3 has 16 residues.